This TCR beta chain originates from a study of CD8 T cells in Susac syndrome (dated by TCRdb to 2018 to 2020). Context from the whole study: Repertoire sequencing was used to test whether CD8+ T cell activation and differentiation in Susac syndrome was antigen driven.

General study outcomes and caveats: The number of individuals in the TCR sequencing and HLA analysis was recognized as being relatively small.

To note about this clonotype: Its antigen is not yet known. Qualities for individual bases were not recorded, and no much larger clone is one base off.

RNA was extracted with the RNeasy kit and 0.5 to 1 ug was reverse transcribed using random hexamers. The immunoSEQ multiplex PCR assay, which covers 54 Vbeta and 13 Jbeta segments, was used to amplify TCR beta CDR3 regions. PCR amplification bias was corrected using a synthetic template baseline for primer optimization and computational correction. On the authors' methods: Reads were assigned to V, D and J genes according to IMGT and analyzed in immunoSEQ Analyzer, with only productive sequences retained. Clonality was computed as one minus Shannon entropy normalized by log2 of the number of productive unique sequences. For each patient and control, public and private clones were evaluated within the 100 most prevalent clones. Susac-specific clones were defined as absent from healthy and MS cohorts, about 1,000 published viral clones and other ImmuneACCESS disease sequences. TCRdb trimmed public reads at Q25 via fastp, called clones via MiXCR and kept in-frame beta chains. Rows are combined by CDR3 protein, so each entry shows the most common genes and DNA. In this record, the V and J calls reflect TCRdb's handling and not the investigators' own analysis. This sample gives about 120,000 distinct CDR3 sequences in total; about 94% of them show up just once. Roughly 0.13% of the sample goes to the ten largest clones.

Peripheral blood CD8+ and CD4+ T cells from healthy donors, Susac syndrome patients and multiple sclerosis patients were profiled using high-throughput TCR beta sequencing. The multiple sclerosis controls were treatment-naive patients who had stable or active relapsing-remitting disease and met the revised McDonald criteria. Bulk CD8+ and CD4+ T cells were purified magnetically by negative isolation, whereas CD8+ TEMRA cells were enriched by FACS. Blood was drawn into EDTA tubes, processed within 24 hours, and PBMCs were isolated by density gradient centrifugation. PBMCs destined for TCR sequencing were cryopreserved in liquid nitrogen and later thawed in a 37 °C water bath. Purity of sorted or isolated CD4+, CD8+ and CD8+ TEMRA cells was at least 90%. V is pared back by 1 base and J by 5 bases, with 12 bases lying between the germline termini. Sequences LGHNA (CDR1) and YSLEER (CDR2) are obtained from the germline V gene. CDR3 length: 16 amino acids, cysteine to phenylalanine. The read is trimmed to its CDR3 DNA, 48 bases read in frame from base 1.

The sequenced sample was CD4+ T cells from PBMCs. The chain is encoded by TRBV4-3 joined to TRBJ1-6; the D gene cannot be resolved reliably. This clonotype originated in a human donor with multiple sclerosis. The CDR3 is CASSQATSSNNSPLHF. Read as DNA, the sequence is TGCGCCAGCAGCCAAGCTACATCCTCTAATAATTCACCCCTCCACTTT.